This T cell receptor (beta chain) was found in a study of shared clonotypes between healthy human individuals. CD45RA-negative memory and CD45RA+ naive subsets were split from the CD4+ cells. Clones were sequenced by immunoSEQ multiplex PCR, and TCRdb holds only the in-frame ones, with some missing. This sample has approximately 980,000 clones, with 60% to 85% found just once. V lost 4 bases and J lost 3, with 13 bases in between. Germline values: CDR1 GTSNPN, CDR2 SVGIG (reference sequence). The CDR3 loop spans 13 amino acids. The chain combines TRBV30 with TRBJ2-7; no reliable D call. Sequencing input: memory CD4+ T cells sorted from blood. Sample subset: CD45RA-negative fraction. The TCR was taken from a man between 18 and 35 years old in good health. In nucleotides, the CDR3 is TGTGCCTGGACAAAACAGTTAAACTACGAGCAGTACTTC. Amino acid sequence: CAWTKQLNYEQYF.